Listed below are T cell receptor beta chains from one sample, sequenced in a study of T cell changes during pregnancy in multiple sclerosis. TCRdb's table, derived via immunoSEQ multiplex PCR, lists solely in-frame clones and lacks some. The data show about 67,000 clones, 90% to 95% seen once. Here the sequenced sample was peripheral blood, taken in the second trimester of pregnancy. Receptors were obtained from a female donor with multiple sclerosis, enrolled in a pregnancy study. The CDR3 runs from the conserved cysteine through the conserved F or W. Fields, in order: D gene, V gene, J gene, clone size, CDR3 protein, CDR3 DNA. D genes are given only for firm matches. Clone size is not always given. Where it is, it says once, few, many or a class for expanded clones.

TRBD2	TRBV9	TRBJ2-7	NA	CASSTSGGPSEQYF	TGTGCCAGCAGCACTAGCGGGGGCCCAAGCGAGCAGTACTTC
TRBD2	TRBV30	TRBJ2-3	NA	CAWTPDSGPTDTQYF	TGTGCCTGGACCCCAGATAGCGGGCCCACAGATACGCAGTATTTT
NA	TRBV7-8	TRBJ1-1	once	CASSLRGGRIREMNTEAFF	TGTGCCAGCAGCTTAAGAGGCGGGCGGATACGTGAGATGAACACTGAAGCTTTCTTT
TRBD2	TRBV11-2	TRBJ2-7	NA	CASSSTSGRPSYEQYF	TGTGCCAGCAGCTCCACCAGCGGGAGACCTTCCTACGAGCAGTACTTC
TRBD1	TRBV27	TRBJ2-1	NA	CASSFPGQGEEQFF	TGTGCCAGCAGTTTCCCGGGACAGGGGGAAGAGCAGTTCTTC
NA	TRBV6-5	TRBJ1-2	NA	CASSFQGGTSYGYTF	TGTGCCAGCAGTTTTCAAGGAGGGACGTCCTATGGCTACACCTTC
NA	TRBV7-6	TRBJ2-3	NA	CASSSPIDGDTQYF	TGTGCCAGCAGCTCCCCGATAGATGGAGATACGCAGTATTTT
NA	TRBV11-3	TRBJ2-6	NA	CASGSHSGANVLTF	TGTGCCAGCGGCAGTCACTCTGGGGCCAACGTCCTGACTTTC
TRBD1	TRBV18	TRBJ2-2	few	CASSPPTGGTGELFF	TGTGCCAGCTCACCTCCTACAGGGGGCACCGGGGAGCTGTTTTTT
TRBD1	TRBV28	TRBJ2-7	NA	CASIPGQGTSEQYF	TGTGCCAGCATCCCGGGACAGGGAACCTCCGAGCAGTACTTC
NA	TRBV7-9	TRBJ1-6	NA	CASSSARTLSYNSPLHF	TGTGCCAGCAGCTCAGCCCGGACATTGTCCTATAATTCACCCCTCCACTTT
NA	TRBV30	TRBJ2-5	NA	CAWAAPGQGGSQGETQYF	TGTGCCTGGGCTGCCCCCGGGCAGGGCGGTTCACAAGGAGAGACCCAGTACTTC
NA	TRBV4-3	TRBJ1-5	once	CASSQAVWRSEYYSNQPQHF	TGCGCCAGCAGCCAAGCCGTTTGGAGGAGTGAGTATTATAGCAATCAGCCCCAGCATTTT
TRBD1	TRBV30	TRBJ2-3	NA	CAWSQGGPQYF	TGTGCCTGGAGCCAAGGGGGCCCCCAGTATTTT
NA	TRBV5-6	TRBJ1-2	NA	CASSLGGAGVYGYTF	TGTGCCAGCAGCCTCGGGGGGGCGGGGGTATATGGCTACACCTTC
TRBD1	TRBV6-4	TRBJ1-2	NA	CASRADRGSEGYTF	TGTGCCAGCAGGGCGGACAGGGGTAGCGAAGGCTACACCTTC
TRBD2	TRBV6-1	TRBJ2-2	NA	CASSSDPSGAGELFF	TGTGCCAGCAGTTCAGACCCAAGCGGGGCCGGGGAGCTGTTTTTT
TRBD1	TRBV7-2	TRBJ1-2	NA	CASSADRGYGYTF	TGTGCCAGCAGCGCGGACAGGGGCTATGGCTACACCTTC
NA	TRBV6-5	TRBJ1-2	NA	CASRYSGAYGYTF	TGTGCCAGCAGGTATAGCGGGGCCTATGGCTACACCTTC
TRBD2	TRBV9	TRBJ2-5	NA	CASSVGSGGTGETQYF	TGTGCCAGCAGCGTAGGGAGCGGGGGAACCGGAGAGACCCAGTACTTC
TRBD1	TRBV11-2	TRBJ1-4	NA	CASSMEQGAYNEKLFF	TGTGCCAGCAGCATGGAACAGGGGGCTTATAATGAAAAACTGTTTTTT
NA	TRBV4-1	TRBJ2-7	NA	CASSQDPQGTYEQYF	TGCGCCAGCAGCCAAGATCCCCAGGGTACCTACGAGCAGTACTTC
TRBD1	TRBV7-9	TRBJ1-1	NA	CASSLAGGARTEAFF	TGTGCCAGCAGCTTAGCAGGGGGCGCGCGCACTGAAGCTTTCTTT